A selection of T cell receptor beta chains follows, all from one sample in a study of blood T cell repertoires in COVID-19. Measured with immunoSEQ multiplex PCR; TCRdb has only the in-frame clones, and not every one. The sample includes over 130,000 clones, around 85% seen only once; the top ten take less than 3.5%. Specimen: peripheral blood. The receptors stem from a man between 70 and 80 years old with acute or convalescent COVID-19. CDR3s include the opening cysteine and the closing phenylalanine or tryptophan. D genes are given only for firm matches. Size tells how often a clone was seen (once, few, many) or the class of an expanded clone, and some rows leave it out.

D: TRBD2
J: TRBJ2-1
size: NA
V: TRBV14
DNA: TGTGCCAGCAGCCAAGAGCTACTAGCGGGAGGGGTTGAGCAGTTCTTC
CDR3: CASSQELLAGGVEQFF

D: NA
J: TRBJ2-1
size: once
V: TRBV5-8
DNA: TGTGCCAGCAGCTTGGGTCAGGGCGGCTACAATGAGCAGTTCTTC
CDR3: CASSLGQGGYNEQFF

D: TRBD1
J: TRBJ2-7
size: many
V: TRBV9
DNA: TGTGCCAGCAGCGTAGACCTTGACAGGGGCGAGCAGTACTTC
CDR3: CASSVDLDRGEQYF

D: TRBD1
J: TRBJ1-1
size: NA
V: TRBV7-6
DNA: TGTGCCAGCAGCCCCTTGACAGGGGTAGACACTGAAGCTTTCTTT
CDR3: CASSPLTGVDTEAFF

D: NA
J: TRBJ2-2
size: NA
V: TRBV6-7
DNA: TGTGCCAGCAGTTACGTCAGGGGAATCACCGGGGAGCTGTTTTTT
CDR3: CASSYVRGITGELFF

D: NA
J: TRBJ2-7
size: NA
V: TRBV4-3
DNA: TGCGCCAGCAGCCATTCCCTGGGCAGCCTGAGCTCCTACGAGCAGTACTTC
CDR3: CASSHSLGSLSSYEQYF

D: TRBD2
J: TRBJ2-3
size: NA
V: TRBV6-2/TRBV6-3
DNA: TGTGCCAGCAGTTCAAAGGTCCTAGCGGGAGCGGGGACAGATACGCAGTATTTT
CDR3: CASSSKVLAGAGTDTQYF

D: TRBD2
J: TRBJ2-3
size: NA
V: TRBV7-3
DNA: TGTGCCAGCAGCTTCGGACTAGCGGGGCCAACAGATACGCAGTATTTT
CDR3: CASSFGLAGPTDTQYF

D: TRBD2
J: TRBJ2-1
size: NA
V: TRBV5-4
DNA: TGTGCCAGCAGCTTACCGGGACTAGCGGGAGAAGAGCAGTTCTTC
CDR3: CASSLPGLAGEEQFF

D: TRBD1
J: TRBJ1-1
size: NA
V: TRBV9
DNA: TGTGCCAGCAGCGCCTATTCCGGGACAGTAGACACTGAAGCTTTCTTT
CDR3: CASSAYSGTVDTEAFF

D: NA
J: TRBJ2-5
size: once
V: TRBV21-1
DNA: TGTGCCAGCAGTGGACAGGGGAAGATCGGGGAGACCCAGTACTTC
CDR3: CASSGQGKIGETQYF

D: NA
J: TRBJ2-5
size: NA
V: TRBV25-1
DNA: TGTGCCAGCAGTCCCAGGGGCGCAGAGACCCAGTACTTC
CDR3: CASSPRGAETQYF

D: TRBD2
J: TRBJ2-3
size: NA
V: TRBV7-3
DNA: TGTGCCAGCAGCCCGGATTCTAGCGGATTCGCAGATACGCAGTATTTT
CDR3: CASSPDSSGFADTQYF

D: NA
J: TRBJ1-1
size: NA
V: TRBV20-1
DNA: TGCAGTGCTAGTAAGACAGAGAACACTGAAGCTTTCTTT
CDR3: CSASKTENTEAFF

D: TRBD1
J: TRBJ2-2
size: NA
V: TRBV7-3
DNA: TGTGCCAGCAGCTCCTCTCGACAGGGGACTGGCGGGGAGCTGTTTTTT
CDR3: CASSSSRQGTGGELFF

D: NA
J: TRBJ1-1
size: NA
V: TRBV6-4
DNA: TGTGCCAGCAGAGTACAGGAGGGGAGCACTGAAGCTTTCTTT
CDR3: CASRVQEGSTEAFF

D: TRBD1
J: TRBJ2-7
size: few
V: TRBV13
DNA: TGTGCCAGCAGCCCCCCCCCAGGGGGCGGCTACGAGCAGTACTTC
CDR3: CASSPPPGGGYEQYF

D: TRBD1
J: TRBJ1-1
size: NA
V: TRBV2
DNA: TGTGCCAGCAGTGAAATAGGGGGCATCATGAACACTGAAGCTTTCTTT
CDR3: CASSEIGGIMNTEAFF

D: NA
J: TRBJ2-6
size: few
V: TRBV28
DNA: TGTGCCAGCAGTTTGAGCTCTGGGGCCAACGTCCTGACTTTC
CDR3: CASSLSSGANVLTF

D: NA
J: TRBJ2-2
size: NA
V: TRBV2
DNA: TGTGCCAGCAGTGAACAGGGGGGAGGGAACACCGGGGAGCTGTTTTTT
CDR3: CASSEQGGGNTGELFF

D: NA
J: TRBJ2-3
size: NA
V: TRBV20-1
DNA: TGCAGTCAGAAATCGCTTCGTGCGCAGTATTTT
CDR3: CSQKSLRAQYF

D: TRBD2
J: TRBJ2-5
size: NA
V: TRBV27
DNA: TGTGCCAGCAGTATGGGGACTAGCGGAGAGACCCAGTACTTC
CDR3: CASSMGTSGETQYF

D: TRBD1
J: TRBJ2-7
size: many
V: TRBV28
DNA: TGTGCCAGCAGTTTATGGACAGGGGTCATCTACGAGCAGTACTTC
CDR3: CASSLWTGVIYEQYF

D: NA
J: TRBJ2-3
size: NA
V: TRBV5-1
DNA: TGCGCCAGCAGCTTGGTAGCCCTTACCACTACTAGCACAGATACGCAGTATTTT
CDR3: CASSLVALTTTSTDTQYF

D: TRBD2
J: TRBJ2-2
size: NA
V: TRBV9
DNA: TGTGCCAGCAACAGAGCGGGAGAGGTCGGGGAGCTGTTTTTT
CDR3: CASNRAGEVGELFF

D: NA
J: TRBJ2-1
size: NA
V: TRBV19
DNA: TGTGCCAGTAGTACCTACACAGTGTCCCCCCTCAATGAGCAGTTCTTC
CDR3: CASSTYTVSPLNEQFF

D: TRBD2
J: TRBJ2-7
size: NA
V: TRBV5-8
DNA: TGTGCCAGCAGCAGGGGGGGACTAGCGGGAGGTTACGAGCAGTACTTC
CDR3: CASSRGGLAGGYEQYF

D: TRBD2
J: TRBJ2-5
size: NA
V: TRBV5-4
DNA: TGTGCCAGCAGCCCCCGGACTAGCGGGACGGAGGGGACCCAGTACTTC
CDR3: CASSPRTSGTEGTQYF

D: TRBD2
J: TRBJ2-5
size: NA
V: TRBV10-3
DNA: TGTGCCATCAGTGAGCAGACTAGCAGCGCCGTGTTTGAGACCCAGTACTTC
CDR3: CAISEQTSSAVFETQYF

D: NA
J: TRBJ1-2
size: NA
V: TRBV18
DNA: TGTGTCTGCAGGGGAGCCTCACGGGGCTACACCTTC
CDR3: CVCRGASRGYTF

D: NA
J: TRBJ1-2
size: NA
V: TRBV9
DNA: TGTGCCAGCAGCGTAGGAAGTCGGGTGACTAACTATGGCTACACCTTC
CDR3: CASSVGSRVTNYGYTF

D: TRBD2
J: TRBJ2-3
size: NA
V: TRBV9
DNA: TGTGCCAGCAGCGTAGGGGCGGGAGCAGATACGCAGTATTTT
CDR3: CASSVGAGADTQYF

D: TRBD1
J: TRBJ2-5
size: NA
V: TRBV7-2
DNA: TGTGCCAGCAGTTCTACAGGGGTAGGGGGGACCCAGTACTTC
CDR3: CASSSTGVGGTQYF

D: NA
J: TRBJ2-7
size: NA
V: TRBV5-6
DNA: TGTGCCAGCAGCTTTGGGCGCACCTCCTACGAGCAGTACTTC
CDR3: CASSFGRTSYEQYF

D: NA
J: TRBJ1-5
size: NA
V: TRBV19
DNA: TGTGCCAGTAGTAGTGGAGGGGATAGCAATCAGCCCCAGCATTTT
CDR3: CASSSGGDSNQPQHF

D: NA
J: TRBJ2-2
size: NA
V: TRBV7-2
DNA: TGTGCCAGCAGCTTGGCCCTGAACACCGGGGAGCTGTTTTTT
CDR3: CASSLALNTGELFF

D: NA
J: TRBJ2-2
size: NA
V: TRBV11-2
DNA: TGTGCCAGCAGCTTAGTGGTGATAGAGCCCGGGGAGCTGTTTTTT
CDR3: CASSLVVIEPGELFF

D: TRBD2
J: TRBJ2-6
size: NA
V: TRBV28
DNA: TGTGCCAGCAGTCACCACGGACTAGCGGGAGGCTCTGGGGCCAACGTCCTGACTTTC
CDR3: CASSHHGLAGGSGANVLTF

D: TRBD2
J: TRBJ2-1
size: NA
V: TRBV7-3
DNA: TGTGCCAGCAGCTCTAGCGGGAGTGCCTACAATGAGCAGTTCTTC
CDR3: CASSSSGSAYNEQFF

D: TRBD2
J: TRBJ2-7
size: NA
V: TRBV10-2
DNA: TGCGCCAGCAGTGAGCCGGGACTAGCGGGAGAAAGACCCTACGAGCAGTACTTC
CDR3: CASSEPGLAGERPYEQYF

D: NA
J: TRBJ1-2
size: NA
V: TRBV29-1
DNA: TGCAGCGCAGTCAGGGTTAACTATGGCTACACCTTC
CDR3: CSAVRVNYGYTF

D: TRBD1
J: TRBJ2-3
size: few
V: TRBV24-1
DNA: TGTGCCACCAGTGATTTAGATGCAGGGGGATCGGCAGATACGCAGTATTTT
CDR3: CATSDLDAGGSADTQYF

D: NA
J: TRBJ2-3
size: NA
V: TRBV9
DNA: TGTGCCAGCAGCCCCACTAGCAGCAGTCCTAGCACAGATACGCAGTATTTT
CDR3: CASSPTSSSPSTDTQYF

D: TRBD2
J: TRBJ2-3
size: NA
V: TRBV5-1
DNA: TGCGCCAGCAGCTTGGGACTAGCAAGCACAGATACGCAGTATTTT
CDR3: CASSLGLASTDTQYF

D: TRBD1
J: TRBJ2-1
size: few
V: TRBV20-1
DNA: TGCACAACAGGGGGGATTGAGCAGTTCTTC
CDR3: CTTGGIEQFF

D: NA
J: TRBJ2-5
size: NA
V: TRBV5-1
DNA: TGCGCCAGCAGCTTAGAATCCAGGGCACAAGAGACCCAGTACTTC
CDR3: CASSLESRAQETQYF

D: NA
J: TRBJ1-5
size: NA
V: TRBV12-3/TRBV12-4
DNA: TGTGCCAGCAGACAGGAGAGTCAGCCCCAGCATTTT
CDR3: CASRQESQPQHF

D: TRBD2
J: TRBJ2-7
size: NA
V: TRBV4-2
DNA: TGTGCCAGCAGCCAAACTAGCGGGAGTTCCTACGAGCAGTACTTC
CDR3: CASSQTSGSSYEQYF